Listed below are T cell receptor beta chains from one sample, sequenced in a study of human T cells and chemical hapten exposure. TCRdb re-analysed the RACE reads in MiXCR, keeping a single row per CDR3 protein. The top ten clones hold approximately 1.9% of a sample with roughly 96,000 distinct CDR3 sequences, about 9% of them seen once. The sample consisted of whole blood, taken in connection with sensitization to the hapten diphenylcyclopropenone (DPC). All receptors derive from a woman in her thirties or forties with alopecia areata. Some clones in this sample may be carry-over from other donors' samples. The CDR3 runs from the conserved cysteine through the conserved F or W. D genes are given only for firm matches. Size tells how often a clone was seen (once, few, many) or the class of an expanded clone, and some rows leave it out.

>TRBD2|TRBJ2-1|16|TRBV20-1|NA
CSARPRGLAGVNEQFF
TGCAGTGCTAGACCTAGGGGCCTAGCGGGAGTTAATGAGCAGTTCTTC
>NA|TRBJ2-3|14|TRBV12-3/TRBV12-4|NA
CASSFRFLTDTQYF
TGTGCCAGCAGTTTCCGGTTTTTGACAGATACGCAGTATTTT
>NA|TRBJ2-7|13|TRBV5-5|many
CASSLSGTYEQYF
TGTGCCAGCAGCTTGTCAGGGACCTACGAGCAGTACTTC
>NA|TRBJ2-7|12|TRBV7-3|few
CASSSDTSEQYF
TGTGCCAGCAGCTCTGACACCTCCGAGCAGTACTTC
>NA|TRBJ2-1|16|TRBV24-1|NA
CATSDSTASSYNEQFF
TGTGCCACCAGTGATTCGACCGCGAGCTCCTACAATGAGCAGTTCTTC
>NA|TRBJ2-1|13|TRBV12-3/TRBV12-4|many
CASSLAGRNEQFF
TGTGCCAGCAGTTTGGCGGGACGGAATGAGCAGTTCTTC
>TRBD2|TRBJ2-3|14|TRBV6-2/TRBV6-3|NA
CASLAGGSTDTQYF
TGTGCCAGCTTAGCGGGAGGGAGCACAGATACGCAGTATTTT
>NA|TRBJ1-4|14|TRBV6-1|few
CASSEVPTNEKLFF
TGTGCCAGCAGTGAAGTCCCTACTAATGAAAAACTGTTTTTT
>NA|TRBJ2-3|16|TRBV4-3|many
CASSQDPGVRTDTQYF
TGCGCCAGCAGCCAAGATCCCGGGGTGCGCACAGATACGCAGTATTTT
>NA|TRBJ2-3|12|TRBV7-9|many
CASSQDYYTQYF
TGTGCCAGCAGCCAGGACTATTATACGCAGTATTTT
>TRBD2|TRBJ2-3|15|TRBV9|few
CASSVGSAGADTQYF
TGTGCCAGCAGCGTGGGTTCAGCGGGAGCCGATACGCAGTATTTT
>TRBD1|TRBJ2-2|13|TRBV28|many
CASSIQGAGELFF
TGTGCCAGCAGTATACAGGGGGCCGGGGAGCTGTTTTTT
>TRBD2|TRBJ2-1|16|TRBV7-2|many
CASSYPGRPLYNEQFF
TGTGCCAGCAGTTACCCCGGGAGGCCCTTATACAATGAGCAGTTCTTC
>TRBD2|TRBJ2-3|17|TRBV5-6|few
CASSLDLAVPGTDTQYF
TGTGCCAGCAGCTTGGACCTAGCGGTGCCCGGCACAGATACGCAGTATTTT
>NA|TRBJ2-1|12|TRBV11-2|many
CASSQMSNEQFF
TGTGCCAGCAGCCAGATGAGCAATGAGCAGTTCTTC
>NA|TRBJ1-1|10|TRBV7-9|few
CASDNTEAFF
TGTGCCAGCGATAACACTGAAGCTTTCTTT
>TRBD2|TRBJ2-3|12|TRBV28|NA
CASRGLADTQYF
TGTGCCAGCAGAGGACTAGCAGATACGCAGTATTTT
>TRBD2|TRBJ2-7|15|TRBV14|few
CASSQQLAGVAEQYF
TGTGCCAGCAGCCAGCAACTAGCGGGGGTAGCTGAGCAGTACTTC
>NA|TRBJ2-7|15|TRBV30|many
CAWSVGVGLTYEQYF
TGTGCCTGGAGTGTCGGCGTTGGCCTTACCTACGAGCAGTACTTC
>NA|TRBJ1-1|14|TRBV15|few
CATSRAGGGTEAFF
TGTGCCACCAGCAGAGCGGGCGGGGGGACTGAAGCTTTCTTT
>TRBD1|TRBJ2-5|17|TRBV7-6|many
CASSPTQGGRGEETQYF
TGTGCCAGCAGCCCGACACAGGGGGGACGTGGGGAAGAGACCCAGTACTTC
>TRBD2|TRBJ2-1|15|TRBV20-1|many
CSAQIAGGLYNEQFF
TGCAGTGCTCAAATTGCGGGAGGTCTCTACAATGAGCAGTTCTTC
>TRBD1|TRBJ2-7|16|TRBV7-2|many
CASSLTGQGSSYEQYF
TGTGCCAGCAGCTTGACCGGACAGGGGAGCTCCTACGAGCAGTACTTC
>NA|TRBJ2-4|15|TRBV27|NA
CASSRGEAAKNIQYF
TGTGCCAGCAGCCGAGGAGAGGCGGCCAAAAACATTCAGTACTTC
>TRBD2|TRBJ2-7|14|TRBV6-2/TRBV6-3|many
CASGSSGPADEQYF
TGTGCCAGCGGATCTAGCGGGCCAGCAGACGAGCAGTACTTC
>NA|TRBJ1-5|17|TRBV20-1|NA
CSARDRQRIPRNQPQHF
TGCAGTGCTAGAGACCGCCAAAGGATCCCACGCAATCAGCCCCAGCATTTT
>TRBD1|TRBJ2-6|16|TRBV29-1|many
CSAGDRGFSGANVLTF
TGCAGCGCTGGGGACAGGGGGTTCTCTGGGGCCAACGTCCTGACTTTC
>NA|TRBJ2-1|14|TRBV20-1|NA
CSAPFGLGGNEQFF
TGCAGTGCTCCGTTCGGGCTAGGGGGCAATGAGCAGTTCTTC
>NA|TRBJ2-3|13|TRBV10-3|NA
CAISGDSTDTQYF
TGTGCCATCAGTGGGGACAGCACAGATACGCAGTATTTT
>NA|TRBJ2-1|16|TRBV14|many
CASSPLASRGKDEQFF
TGTGCCAGCAGCCCTCTAGCGTCCAGGGGTAAGGATGAGCAGTTCTTC
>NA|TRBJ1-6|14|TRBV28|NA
CASSLEDYNSPLHF
TGTGCCAGCAGTTTAGAGGACTATAATTCACCCCTCCACTTT
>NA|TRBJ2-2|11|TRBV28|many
CASTLTGELFF
TGTGCCAGCACCCTAACCGGGGAGCTGTTTTTT
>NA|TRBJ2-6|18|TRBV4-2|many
CASSQGVEKSRGANVLTF
TGTGCCAGCAGCCAAGGTGTTGAGAAGTCGAGAGGGGCCAACGTCCTGACTTTC
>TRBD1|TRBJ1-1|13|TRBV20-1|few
CSAPGGLDTEAFF
TGCAGTGCACCAGGGGGGTTGGACACTGAAGCTTTCTTT
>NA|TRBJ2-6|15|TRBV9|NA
CASSASPGARGVLTF
TGTGCCAGCAGCGCCTCCCCCGGGGCGCGGGGCGTCCTGACTTTC
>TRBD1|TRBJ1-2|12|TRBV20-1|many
CSAIRDSYGYTF
TGCAGTGCCATCCGGGACAGCTATGGCTACACCTTC
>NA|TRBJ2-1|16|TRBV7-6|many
CASSFRPTGDRNEQFF
TGTGCCAGCAGCTTTAGACCCACGGGCGACAGAAATGAGCAGTTCTTC
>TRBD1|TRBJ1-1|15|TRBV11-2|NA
CASSLDRGPTIRAFF
TGTGCCAGCAGCCTTGACAGGGGGCCAACCATCCGAGCTTTCTTT
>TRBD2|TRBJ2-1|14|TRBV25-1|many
CASSDRAGGIEQFF
TGTGCCAGCAGTGACAGAGCGGGAGGGATTGAGCAGTTCTTC
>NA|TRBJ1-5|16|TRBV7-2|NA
CASSLVAGNSNQPQHF
TGTGCCAGCAGCTTAGTTGCAGGGAATAGCAATCAGCCCCAGCATTTT
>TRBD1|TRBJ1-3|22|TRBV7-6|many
CASSLSRTGGKATIASGNTIYF
TGTGCCAGCAGCCTCTCTAGGACAGGGGGGAAAGCTACGATTGCATCTGGAAACACCATATATTTT
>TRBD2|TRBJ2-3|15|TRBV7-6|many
CASSLPAGGGDTQYF
TGTGCCAGCAGCTTACCCGCGGGAGGAGGAGATACGCAGTATTTT
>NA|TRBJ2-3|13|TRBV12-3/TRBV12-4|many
CASSLKGTDTQYF
TGTGCCAGCAGTTTGAAGGGCACAGATACGCAGTATTTT